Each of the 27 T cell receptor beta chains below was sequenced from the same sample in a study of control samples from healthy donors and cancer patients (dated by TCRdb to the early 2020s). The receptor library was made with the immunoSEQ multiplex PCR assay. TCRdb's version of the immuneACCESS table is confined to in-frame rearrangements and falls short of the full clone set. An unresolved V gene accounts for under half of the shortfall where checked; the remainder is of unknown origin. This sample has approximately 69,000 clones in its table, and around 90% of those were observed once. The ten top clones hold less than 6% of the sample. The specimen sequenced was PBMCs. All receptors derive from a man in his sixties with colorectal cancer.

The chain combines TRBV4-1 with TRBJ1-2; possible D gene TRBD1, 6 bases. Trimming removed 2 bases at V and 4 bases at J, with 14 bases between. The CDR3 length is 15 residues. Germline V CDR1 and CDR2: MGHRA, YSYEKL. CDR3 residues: CASSQRIDRIYGYTF. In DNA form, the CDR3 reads TGCGCCAGCAGCCAACGAATCGACAGGATCTATGGCTACACCTTC.

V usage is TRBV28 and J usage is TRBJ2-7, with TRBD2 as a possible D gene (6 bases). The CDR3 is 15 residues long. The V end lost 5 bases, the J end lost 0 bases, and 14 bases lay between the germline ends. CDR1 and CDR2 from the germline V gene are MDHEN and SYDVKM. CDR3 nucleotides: TGTGCCAGCAGTCCCCTGGGGACTTCCTCCTACGAGCAGTACTTC. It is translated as CASSPLGTSSYEQYF. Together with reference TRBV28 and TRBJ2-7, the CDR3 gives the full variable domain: DVKVTQSSRYLVKRTGEKVFLECVQDMDHENMFWYRQDPGLGLRLIYFSYDVKMKEKGDIPEGYSVSREKKERFSLILESASTNQTSMYLCASSPLGTSSYEQYFGPGTRLTVT.

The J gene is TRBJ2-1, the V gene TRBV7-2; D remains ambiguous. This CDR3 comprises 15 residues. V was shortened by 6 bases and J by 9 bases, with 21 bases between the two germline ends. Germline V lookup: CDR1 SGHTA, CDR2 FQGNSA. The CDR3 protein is CASRGPAQRIGEQFF. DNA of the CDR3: TGTGCCAGCAGGGGCCCGGCCCAGAGGATCGGTGAGCAGTTCTTC.

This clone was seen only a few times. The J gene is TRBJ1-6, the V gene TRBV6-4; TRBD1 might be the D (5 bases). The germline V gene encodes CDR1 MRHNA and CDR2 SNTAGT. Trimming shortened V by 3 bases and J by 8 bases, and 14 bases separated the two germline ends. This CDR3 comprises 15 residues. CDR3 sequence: CASSETRGAHSPLHF. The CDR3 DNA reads TGTGCCAGCAGTGAGACTCGGGGCGCCCATTCACCCCTCCACTTT.

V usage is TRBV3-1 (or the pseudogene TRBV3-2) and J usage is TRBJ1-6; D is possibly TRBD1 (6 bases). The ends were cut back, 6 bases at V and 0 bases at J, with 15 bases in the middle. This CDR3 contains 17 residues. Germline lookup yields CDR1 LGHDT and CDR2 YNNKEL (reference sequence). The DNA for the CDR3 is TGTGCCAGCAGTCTTCTTGGGGGGGCCTCCTATAATTCACCCCTCCACTTT. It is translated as CASSLLGGASYNSPLHF.

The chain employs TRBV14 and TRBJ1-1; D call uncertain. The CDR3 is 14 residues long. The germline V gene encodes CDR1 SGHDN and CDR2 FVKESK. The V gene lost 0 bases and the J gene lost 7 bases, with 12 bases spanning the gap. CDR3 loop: CASSQDREYGEAFF. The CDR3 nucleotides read TGTGCCAGCAGCCAAGATCGGGAATACGGTGAAGCTTTCTTT.

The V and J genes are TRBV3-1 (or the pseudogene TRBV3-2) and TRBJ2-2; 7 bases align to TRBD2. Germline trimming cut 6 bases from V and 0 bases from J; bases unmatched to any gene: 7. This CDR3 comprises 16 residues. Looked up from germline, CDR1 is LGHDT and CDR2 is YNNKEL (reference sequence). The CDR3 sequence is CASSRRGESNTGELFF. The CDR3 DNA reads TGTGCCAGCAGTCGTCGGGGGGAATCGAACACCGGGGAGCTGTTTTTT.

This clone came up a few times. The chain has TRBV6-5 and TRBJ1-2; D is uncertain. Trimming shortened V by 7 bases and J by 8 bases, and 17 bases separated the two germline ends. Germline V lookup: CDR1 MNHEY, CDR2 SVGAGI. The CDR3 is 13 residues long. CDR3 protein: CASNPDGFGGYTF. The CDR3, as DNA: TGTGCCAGCAACCCGGACGGCTTCGGGGGCTACACCTTC.

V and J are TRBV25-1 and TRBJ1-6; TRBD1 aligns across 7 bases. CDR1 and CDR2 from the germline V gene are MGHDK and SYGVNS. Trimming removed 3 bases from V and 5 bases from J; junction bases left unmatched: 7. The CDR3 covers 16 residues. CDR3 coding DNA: TGTGCCAGCAGTGACCAGACAGGGTTGGATAATTCACCCCTCCACTTT. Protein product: CASSDQTGLDNSPLHF.

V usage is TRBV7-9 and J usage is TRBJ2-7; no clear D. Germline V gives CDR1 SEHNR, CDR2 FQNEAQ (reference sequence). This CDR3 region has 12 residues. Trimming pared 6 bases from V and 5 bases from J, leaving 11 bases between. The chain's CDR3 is CASSQLGNEQYF. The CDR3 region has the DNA TGTGCCAGCAGTCAGCTGGGCAACGAGCAGTACTTC.

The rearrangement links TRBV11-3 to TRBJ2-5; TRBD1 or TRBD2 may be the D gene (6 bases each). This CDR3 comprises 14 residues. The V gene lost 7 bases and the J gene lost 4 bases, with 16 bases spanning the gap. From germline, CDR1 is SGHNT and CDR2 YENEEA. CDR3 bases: TGTGCCAGCAATAACCGGGGGCTTGGAGAGACCCAGTACTTC. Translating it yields CASNNRGLGETQYF.

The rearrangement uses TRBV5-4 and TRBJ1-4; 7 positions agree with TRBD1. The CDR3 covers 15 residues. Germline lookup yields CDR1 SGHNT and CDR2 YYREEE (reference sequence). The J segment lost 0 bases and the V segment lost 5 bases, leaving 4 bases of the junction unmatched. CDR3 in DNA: TGTGCCAGCAGGGGGACAGACCCAACTAATGAAAAACTGTTTTTT. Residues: CASRGTDPTNEKLFF.

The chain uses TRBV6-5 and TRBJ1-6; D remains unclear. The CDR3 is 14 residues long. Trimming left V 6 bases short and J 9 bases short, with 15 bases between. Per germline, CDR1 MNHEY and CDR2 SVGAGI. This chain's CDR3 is CASSRGPGSSPLHF. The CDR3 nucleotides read TGTGCCAGCAGCCGCGGGCCGGGGAGTTCACCCCTCCACTTT.

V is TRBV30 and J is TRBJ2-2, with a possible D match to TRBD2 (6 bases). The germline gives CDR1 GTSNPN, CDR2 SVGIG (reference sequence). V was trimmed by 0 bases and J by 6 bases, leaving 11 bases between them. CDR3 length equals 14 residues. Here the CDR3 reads CAWSVIGGAGELFF. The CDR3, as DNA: TGTGCCTGGAGTGTAATTGGCGGGGCCGGGGAGCTGTTTTTT.

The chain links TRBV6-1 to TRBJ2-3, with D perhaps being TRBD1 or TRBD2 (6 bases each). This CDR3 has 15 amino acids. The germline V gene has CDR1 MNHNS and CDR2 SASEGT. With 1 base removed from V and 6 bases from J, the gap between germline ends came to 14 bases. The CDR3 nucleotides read TGTGCCAGCAGTGAAGGCCCCGGGGGCCCGGATACGCAGTATTTT. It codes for CASSEGPGGPDTQYF.

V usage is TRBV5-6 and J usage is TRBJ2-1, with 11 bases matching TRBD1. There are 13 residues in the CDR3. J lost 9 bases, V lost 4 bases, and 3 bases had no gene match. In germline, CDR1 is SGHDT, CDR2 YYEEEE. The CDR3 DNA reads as TGTGCCAGCAGCAAGGGACAGGGGGGTGAGCAGTTCTTC. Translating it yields CASSKGQGGEQFF.

The CDR3 spells CASRDSGGAYYEQYF. CDR3 coding DNA: TGCGCCAGCAGGGATAGCGGGGGGGCTTATTACGAGCAGTACTTC. The rearrangement uses TRBV5-1 and TRBJ2-7, with TRBD2 identical over 11 bases. Germline V gives CDR1 SGHRS, CDR2 YFSETQ. The trim removed 5 bases at V and 4 bases at J, leaving 8 bases unmatched. This CDR3 is built from 15 residues.

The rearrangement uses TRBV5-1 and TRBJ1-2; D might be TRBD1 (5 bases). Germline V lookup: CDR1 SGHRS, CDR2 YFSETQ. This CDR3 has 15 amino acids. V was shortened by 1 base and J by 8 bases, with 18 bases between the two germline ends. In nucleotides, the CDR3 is TGCGCCAGCAGCTTGCAGGCGGGGCAGGGCTGGGGCTACACCTTC. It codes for CASSLQAGQGWGYTF. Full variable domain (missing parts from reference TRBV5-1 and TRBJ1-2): KAGVTQTPRYLIKTRGQQVTLSCSPISGHRSVSWYQQTPGQGLQFLFEYFSETQRNKGNFPGRFSGRQFSNSRSEMNVSTLELGDSALYLCASSLQAGQGWGYTFGSGTRLTVV.

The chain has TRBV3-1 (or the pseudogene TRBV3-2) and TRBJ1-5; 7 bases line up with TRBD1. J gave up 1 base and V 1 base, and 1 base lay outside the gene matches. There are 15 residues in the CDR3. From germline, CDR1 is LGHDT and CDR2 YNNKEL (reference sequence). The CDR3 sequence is CASSQGRGSNQPQHF. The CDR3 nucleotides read TGTGCCAGCAGCCAAGGCAGGGGGAGCAATCAGCCCCAGCATTTT.

CDR3 amino acids: CASSLAFSGGYEQYF. As DNA, the CDR3 is TGTGCCAGCAGCTTAGCGTTCAGCGGGGGCTACGAGCAGTACTTC. The chain recombines TRBV7-2 with TRBJ2-7; TRBD2 matches at 8 bases. The junction had 4 bases not matched to a gene; V was cut back by 0 bases and J by 3 bases. The CDR3 is made up of 15 amino acids. The germline V gene has CDR1 SGHTA and CDR2 FQGNSA.

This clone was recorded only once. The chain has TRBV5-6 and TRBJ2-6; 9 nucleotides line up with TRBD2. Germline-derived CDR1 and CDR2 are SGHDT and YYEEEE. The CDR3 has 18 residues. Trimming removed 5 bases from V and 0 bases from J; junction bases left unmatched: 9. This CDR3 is CASSPGTSRISGANVLTF. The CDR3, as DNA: TGTGCCAGCAGTCCAGGGACTAGCAGAATCTCTGGGGCCAACGTCCTGACTTTC.

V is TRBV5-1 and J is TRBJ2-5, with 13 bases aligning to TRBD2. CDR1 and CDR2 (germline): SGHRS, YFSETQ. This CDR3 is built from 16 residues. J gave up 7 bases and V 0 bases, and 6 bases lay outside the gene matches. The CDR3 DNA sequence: TGCGCCAGCAGCTTGGGACTAGCGGGGGGCGGAGGGACCCAGTACTTC. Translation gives CASSLGLAGGGGTQYF.

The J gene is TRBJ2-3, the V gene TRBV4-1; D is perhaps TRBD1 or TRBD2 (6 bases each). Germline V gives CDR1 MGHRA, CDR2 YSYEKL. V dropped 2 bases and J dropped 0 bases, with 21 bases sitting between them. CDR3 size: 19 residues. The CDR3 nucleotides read TGCGCCAGCAGCCAACCTATAGGGGGGCCTAGTACTAGCACAGATACGCAGTATTTT. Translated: CASSQPIGGPSTSTDTQYF.

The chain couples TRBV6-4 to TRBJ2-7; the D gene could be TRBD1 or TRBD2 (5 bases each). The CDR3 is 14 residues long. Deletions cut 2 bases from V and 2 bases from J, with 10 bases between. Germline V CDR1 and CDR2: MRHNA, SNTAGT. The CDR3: CASSDPGRAYEQYF. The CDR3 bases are TGTGCCAGCAGTGACCCGGGACGGGCCTACGAGCAGTACTTC.

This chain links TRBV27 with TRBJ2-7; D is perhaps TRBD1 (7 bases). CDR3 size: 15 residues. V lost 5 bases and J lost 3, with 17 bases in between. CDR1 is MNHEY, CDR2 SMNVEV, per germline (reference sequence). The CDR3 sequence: CASSPLGQGGYEQYF. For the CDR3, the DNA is TGTGCCAGCAGTCCACTCGGGCAGGGGGGCTACGAGCAGTACTTC.

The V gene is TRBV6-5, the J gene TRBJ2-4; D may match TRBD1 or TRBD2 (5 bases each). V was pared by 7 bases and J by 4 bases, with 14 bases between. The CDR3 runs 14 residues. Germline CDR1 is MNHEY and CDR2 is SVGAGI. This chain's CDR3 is CASKTFEGKNIQYF. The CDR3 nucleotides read TGTGCCAGCAAAACTTTTGAGGGGAAAAACATTCAGTACTTC.

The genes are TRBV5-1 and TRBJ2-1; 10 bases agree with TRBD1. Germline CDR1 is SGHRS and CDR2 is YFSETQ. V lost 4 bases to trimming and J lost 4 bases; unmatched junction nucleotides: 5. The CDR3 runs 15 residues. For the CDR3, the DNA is TGCGCCAGCAGCATGGGACAGGGGAAGTACAATGAGCAGTTCTTC. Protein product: CASSMGQGKYNEQFF.